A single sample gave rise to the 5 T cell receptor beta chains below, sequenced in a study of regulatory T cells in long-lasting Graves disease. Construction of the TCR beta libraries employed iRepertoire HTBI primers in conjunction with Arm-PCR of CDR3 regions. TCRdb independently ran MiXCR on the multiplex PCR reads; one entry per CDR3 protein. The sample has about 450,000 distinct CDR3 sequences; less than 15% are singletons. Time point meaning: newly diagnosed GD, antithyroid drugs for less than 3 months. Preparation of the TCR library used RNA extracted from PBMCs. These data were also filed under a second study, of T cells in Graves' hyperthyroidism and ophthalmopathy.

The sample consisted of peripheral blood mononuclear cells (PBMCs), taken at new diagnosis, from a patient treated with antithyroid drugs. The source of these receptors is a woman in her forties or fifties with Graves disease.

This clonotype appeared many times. Written as DNA, the CDR3 is TGTGCCATCAGTGCAGCCGGGACTAGCCAGAACACCGGGGAGCTGTTTTTT. Amino acid sequence: CAISAAGTSQNTGELFF. The rearrangement uses TRBV10-3 and TRBJ2-2, with 9 nucleotides matching TRBD2. Germline V lookup: CDR1 ENHRY, CDR2 SYGVKD. The junction had 7 bases not matched to a gene; V was cut back by 4 bases and J by 1 base. This CDR3 is built from 17 residues.

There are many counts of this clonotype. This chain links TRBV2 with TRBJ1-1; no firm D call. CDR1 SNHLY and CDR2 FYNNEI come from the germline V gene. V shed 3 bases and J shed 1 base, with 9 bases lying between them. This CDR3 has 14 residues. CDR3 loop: CASSDIEGNTEAFF. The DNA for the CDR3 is TGTGCCAGCAGTGATATCGAGGGGAACACTGAAGCTTTCTTT.

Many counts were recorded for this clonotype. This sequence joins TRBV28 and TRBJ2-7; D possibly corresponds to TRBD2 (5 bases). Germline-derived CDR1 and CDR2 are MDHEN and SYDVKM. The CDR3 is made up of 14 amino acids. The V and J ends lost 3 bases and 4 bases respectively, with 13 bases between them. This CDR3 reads CASSFEGAVYEQYF. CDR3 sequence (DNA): TGTGCCAGCAGTTTTGAGGGAGCGGTGTACGAGCAGTACTTC.

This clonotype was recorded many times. CDR3 sequence (DNA): TGTGCCAGCAGAGAGGCAGGAGAAGCTTTCTTT. It codes for CASREAGEAFF. The chain employs TRBV12-3 or TRBV12-4 and TRBJ1-1, with D unclear. The CDR3 is made up of 11 amino acids. The V gene lost 6 bases and the J gene lost 8 bases, with 10 bases spanning the gap.

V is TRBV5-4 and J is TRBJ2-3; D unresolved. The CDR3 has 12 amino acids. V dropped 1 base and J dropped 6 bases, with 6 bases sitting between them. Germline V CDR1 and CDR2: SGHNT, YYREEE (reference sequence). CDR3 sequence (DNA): TGTGCCAGCAGCTTGTTTCCCGATACGCAGTATTTT. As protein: CASSLFPDTQYF.